The sequence of this T cell receptor beta chain was determined in a study of cytomegalovirus exposure and HLA in healthy donors. Study-level results: Indistinguishable V segments such as TRBV6-2 and TRBV6-3 were excluded. In a later analysis, TCR beta V- and J-gene trimming showed a link to a missense DCLRE1C variant.

60 Vbeta and 13 Jbeta primers were used in PCR. Sequencing used immunoSEQ multiplex PCR; TCRdb keeps in-frame clones, though not all of them. Counted here are 150,000 to 180,000 clones, roughly three quarters occurring once; the ten biggest clones make up around 13%. This clone was seen more than once but under ten times. The antigen is undetermined. This CDR3 is built from 17 residues. Germline-derived CDR1 and CDR2 are MDHEN and SYDVKM. V gave up 7 bases and J gave up 2 bases; unmatched junction bases: 12. Input material: PBMCs. The rearrangement uses TRBV28 and TRBJ2-2; 8 bases are shared with TRBD2. This receptor was obtained from a young man in good health and CMV-seropositive. CDR3 amino acids: CASTQPPGGPNTGELFF. In nucleotides, the CDR3 is TGTGCCAGCACCCAACCCCCGGGAGGGCCCAACACCGGGGAGCTGTTTTTT.